Following are 15 T cell receptor beta chains from one sample sequenced in a study of beta chain features in type 1 diabetes. These receptors are not linked to any known antigen. Isolated RNA was reverse transcribed in full, so expressed TCRB transcripts were sequenced. This table comes from immunoSEQ multiplex PCR, and its TCRdb copy is limited to in-frame clones, with some not included. The repertoire holds about 640,000 clones, roughly 12% seen once, with more than 0.095% in the top ten. Findings and caveats of the study: Shorter TCRB CDR3s, moderately but significantly so, were found in Type 1 diabetes patients in all four CD4+ subsets.

Sequenced material: naive CD4+ T cells from blood. These receptors came from a young man with type 1 diabetes.

This clone turned up a few times. The CDR3 DNA is TGTGCCAGCAGCTCCGCGCAGGGGCTGGGCAATCAGCCCCAGCATTTT. Its translation is CASSSAQGLGNQPQHF. The chain couples TRBV27 to TRBJ1-5, with TRBD1 as a possible D gene (6 bases). V lost 6 bases and J 2 bases, leaving 17 bases between the germline ends. The CDR3 totals 16 residues. Germline values: CDR1 MNHEY, CDR2 SMNVEV (reference sequence).

This clone was seen more than once but under ten times. The chain combines TRBV7-2 with TRBJ1-5; unclear D gene. V lost 5 bases and J 0 bases, leaving 8 bases between the germline ends. The CDR3 has 14 residues. Germline V gives CDR1 SGHTA, CDR2 FQGNSA. The CDR3 DNA follows: TGTGCCAGCAGCGAACGGAATAGCAATCAGCCCCAGCATTTT. It is translated as CASSERNSNQPQHF. The whole variable domain, filled in from reference TRBV7-2 and TRBJ1-5, reads GAGVSQSPSNKVTEKGKDVELRCDPISGHTALYWYRQSLGQGLEFLIYFQGNSAPDKSGLPSDRFSAERTGGSVSTLTIQRTQQEDSAVYLCASSERNSNQPQHFGDGTRLSIL.

The chain couples TRBV6-6 to TRBJ2-7, with D maybe TRBD1 (6 bases). Looked up from germline, CDR1 is MNHNY and CDR2 is SVGAGI (reference sequence). This CDR3 has 14 residues. V was shortened by 2 bases and J by 4 bases, with 12 bases between the two germline ends. In nucleotides, the CDR3 is TGTGCCAGCAGTTACGTGGACAGTCAGTACGAGCAGTACTTC. Encoded protein: CASSYVDSQYEQYF.

The rearrangement joins TRBV25-1 to TRBJ1-2; 7 bases align to TRBD1. V trimming: 3 bases; J trimming: 7 bases; junction bases outside the gene matches: 8. CDR1 and CDR2 (germline): MGHDK, SYGVNS. The length of the CDR3 is 14 residues. This chain's CDR3 is CASSDPTGPLGYTF. CDR3 nucleotides: TGTGCCAGCAGTGACCCGACAGGGCCCCTTGGCTACACCTTC.

This clone has only a few counts. The chain is built from TRBV19 and TRBJ1-5; the match to TRBD1 covers 9 bases. V lost 6 bases, J lost 6 bases, and 9 bases stayed unmatched. The CDR3 covers 15 residues. From germline, CDR1 is LNHDA and CDR2 SQIVND (reference sequence). CDR3 in DNA: TGTGCCAGTAGCCCAGGGACAGGGCAAGGTCAGCCCCAGCATTTT. This codes for CASSPGTGQGQPQHF. Looking up the rest from reference TRBV19 and TRBJ1-5 gives the full variable domain: DGGITQSPKYLFRKEGQNVTLSCEQNLNHDAMYWYRQDPGQGLRLIYYSQIVNDFQKGDIAEGYSVSREKKESFPLTVTSAQKNPTAFYLCASSPGTGQGQPQHFGDGTRLSIL.

The sample holds a few counts of this clone. The rearrangement links TRBV5-1 to TRBJ2-7; a weak D match, TRBD1 (7 bases). V shed 3 bases and J shed 7 bases, with 23 bases lying between them. The length of the CDR3 is 16 residues. Germline CDR1 is SGHRS and CDR2 is YFSETQ. The CDR3 DNA reads as TGCGCCAGCAGCTCCTACGACAGGGAGGCATCTCAAGAGCAGTACTTC. This sequence encodes CASSSYDREASQEQYF.

The chain is built from TRBV7-9 and TRBJ1-2; weak D call: TRBD1 (6 bases). Trimming cost V 4 bases and J 3 bases, with 15 bases left between them. The CDR3 runs 15 residues. Germline CDR1 is SEHNR and CDR2 is FQNEAQ (reference sequence). In DNA, the CDR3 is TGTGCCAGCAGCTCAGGGACAACAACAGACTATGGCTACACCTTC. This encodes CASSSGTTTDYGYTF.

The sample holds a few counts of this clone. V is TRBV7-8 and J is TRBJ2-5; D may be TRBD1 or TRBD2 (6 bases each). The CDR3 length is 17 residues. Germline V gene lookup returns CDR1 SGHVS and CDR2 FQNEAQ. Trimming cost V 4 bases and J 0 bases, with 18 bases left between them. The CDR3 protein is CASSYTLKGGHQETQYF. CDR3 DNA: TGTGCCAGCAGCTACACCCTGAAGGGGGGCCACCAAGAGACCCAGTACTTC.

This clone was observed a handful of times. The chain couples TRBV9 to TRBJ2-3; no definite D call. The CDR3 is 13 residues long. Germline CDR1 SGDLS, CDR2 YYNGEE. V lost 0 bases and J lost 5, with 7 bases in between. The CDR3, as DNA: TGTGCCAGCAGCGTAGGAATGGGAGATACGCAGTATTTT. Translating gives CASSVGMGDTQYF. Drawing the rest from reference TRBV9 and TRBJ2-3, the complete variable domain is DSGVTQTPKHLITATGQRVTLRCSPRSGDLSVYWYQQSLDQGLQFLIQYYNGEERAKGNILERFSAQQFPDLHSELNLSSLELGDSALYFCASSVGMGDTQYFGPGTRLTVL.

This CDR3 reads CASSPGPGWADTQYF. The CDR3 DNA reads TGTGCCAGCAGCCCCGGACCGGGATGGGCAGATACGCAGTATTTT. The rearrangement joins TRBV9 to TRBJ2-3, with TRBD2 as a possible D gene (5 bases). Trimming removed 4 bases at V and 4 bases at J, with 16 bases between. The CDR3 covers 15 residues. Germline lookup yields CDR1 SGDLS and CDR2 YYNGEE. The variable domain in full, with the rest retrieved from reference TRBV9 and TRBJ2-3, is DSGVTQTPKHLITATGQRVTLRCSPRSGDLSVYWYQQSLDQGLQFLIQYYNGEERAKGNILERFSAQQFPDLHSELNLSSLELGDSALYFCASSPGPGWADTQYFGPGTRLTVL.

This clone appeared a few times. The chain is built from TRBV4-3 and TRBJ1-2; D is unresolved. The ends were cut back, 0 bases at V and 5 bases at J, with 10 bases in the middle. The CDR3 has 14 residues. CDR1 is LGHNA and CDR2 is YSLEER in the germline V gene. The CDR3 coding sequence is TGCGCCAGCAGCCAAGATCTTGCGGGGTATGGCTACACCTTC. Protein sequence: CASSQDLAGYGYTF.

The J gene is TRBJ1-1, the V gene TRBV14; D remains unclear. Between the trimmed V and J ends, which lost 4 bases and 3 bases, there was a span of 12 bases. The CDR3 runs to 14 residues. Germline assignment: CDR1 SGHDN and CDR2 FVKESK. CDR3 nucleotide sequence: TGTGCCAGCAGCCTCGACCCAAGCTACACTGAAGCTTTCTTT. It translates to CASSLDPSYTEAFF.

This clone has more than one count but fewer than ten. The V gene is TRBV6-6, the J gene TRBJ1-2, with TRBD1 matching 7 bases. V lost 7 bases to trimming and J lost 0 bases; unmatched junction nucleotides: 2. Germline loops: CDR1 MNHNY, CDR2 SVGAGI (reference sequence). The CDR3 sequence is 13 residues long. The CDR3 protein is CASTGQPNYGYTF. As DNA, the CDR3 is TGTGCCAGCACGGGACAGCCTAACTATGGCTACACCTTC.

This clone was found a few times. The genes are TRBV6-6 and TRBJ2-5, with D tentatively TRBD2 (5 bases). The V gene's germline CDR1 is MNHNY and CDR2 SVGAGI (reference sequence). The CDR3 runs 16 residues. Trimming removed 4 bases at V and 0 bases at J, with 15 bases between. CDR3 DNA sequence: TGTGCCAGCAGTTCTCTCCTGACTAAGGACCAAGAGACCCAGTACTTC. It encodes CASSSLLTKDQETQYF.

CDR3 nucleotide sequence: TGCGCCAGCAGCTTGGGGGTTGGTAGGGCTGCGGAGACCCAGTACTTC. It specifies CASSLGVGRAAETQYF. The V and J genes are TRBV5-1 and TRBJ2-5; D ambiguous. CDR3 length equals 16 residues. Germline V gene sequence: CDR1 SGHRS, CDR2 YFSETQ. V was shortened by 0 bases and J by 5 bases, with 17 bases between the two germline ends. Full variable domain (remainder filled in from reference TRBV5-1 and TRBJ2-5): KAGVTQTPRYLIKTRGQQVTLSCSPISGHRSVSWYQQTPGQGLQFLFEYFSETQRNKGNFPGRFSGRQFSNSRSEMNVSTLELGDSALYLCASSLGVGRAAETQYFGPGTRLLVL.